Below, one T cell receptor beta chain is given with its context. Sequencing was performed with immunoSEQ multiplex PCR; in TCRdb, only in-frame clones are kept and a portion is missing. The profile shows about 390,000 clones, around 93% of them singletons. Treatment indicated: around 19 received Ad26.COV2.S at low or high dose, single or two shots; about five received placebo; per-sample allocation not given. Material that was analyzed had been drawn on day 63 after the first vaccine or placebo injection. Boston supplied an adult donor aged 18-55 years. These data belong to a study of Ad26.COV2.S vaccination and SARS-CoV-2 variants. Study-wide background: COV1001, an Ad26.COV2.S trial, supplied this vaccine-arm donor.

The sequenced sample was peripheral blood, obtained in a trial of Ad26.COV2.S vaccine versus placebo. This TCR was recovered from a person between 18 and 65 years old who received the Ad26.COV2.S COVID-19 vaccine or a placebo.

CDR3 sequence reads: CAISVRGGTTDTQYF. The CDR3 nucleotides are TGTGCCATCAGTGTGCGGGGGGGTACCACAGATACGCAGTATTTT. The rearrangement links TRBV10-3 to TRBJ2-3; TRBD2 aligns across 9 bases. CDR1 is ENHRY and CDR2 is SYGVKD in the germline V gene. The CDR3 sequence is 15 residues long. V trimming: 4 bases; J trimming: 2 bases; junction bases outside the gene matches: 4.